Following are 20 T cell receptor beta chains from one sample sequenced in a study of blood T cell repertoires in COVID-19 (dated by TCRdb to about 2020). The method was the immunoSEQ multiplex PCR assay. This is the immuneACCESS table as TCRdb keeps it, with only in-frame sequences that have V and J called. A part of the clones is gone; compared with another copy, unresolved V genes explain less than half, and the rest is unexplained. In this sample the table shows about 32,000 clones, 90% of which occur a single time. The ten largest make up 1% of the sample. Sample: peripheral blood. The receptors shown here come from a man in his 70s with active or convalescent COVID-19.

This clone was seen only once. V usage is TRBV7-3 and J usage is TRBJ1-1; no clear D. Per germline, CDR1 SGHTA and CDR2 FQGTGA. This CDR3 has 14 amino acids. V dropped 5 bases and J dropped 3 bases, with 13 bases sitting between them. The CDR3 DNA is TGTGCCAGCAGCCTCCGCGGGGTTGACACTGAAGCTTTCTTT. Translation gives CASSLRGVDTEAFF.

CDR3 DNA: TGTGCCAGCAGCAATCCGGGACAGGGCCACAATGAGCAGTTCTTC. It translates to CASSNPGQGHNEQFF. The chain is built from TRBV11-3 and TRBJ2-1; 9 bases fit TRBD1. This CDR3 has 15 residues. V lost 5 bases, J lost 5 bases, and 7 bases stayed unmatched. Per the germline V gene, CDR1 is SGHNT and CDR2 is YENEEA.

This sequence joins TRBV28 and TRBJ1-5; D unclear. V was shortened by 7 bases and J by 0 bases, with 16 bases between the two germline ends. Germline values: CDR1 MDHEN, CDR2 SYDVKM. The CDR3 runs 16 residues. The CDR3: CASISGRENSNQPQHF. DNA of the CDR3: TGTGCCAGCATTTCCGGGAGGGAAAATAGCAATCAGCCCCAGCATTTT.

The gene calls are TRBV9 and TRBJ2-5, with D perhaps TRBD2 (6 bases). The CDR3 extends over 13 amino acids. V lost 4 bases to trimming and J lost 5 bases, with 12 bases between them. From germline, CDR1 is SGDLS and CDR2 YYNGEE. CDR3 sequence (DNA): TGTGCCAGCAGCTCTCGACTAGGGGAGACCCAGTACTTC. Encoded protein: CASSSRLGETQYF.

The J gene is TRBJ1-1, the V gene TRBV19; 9 bases line up with TRBD1. This CDR3 has 15 residues. With V trimmed by 3 bases and J by 5 bases, 7 bases remained unmatched. Germline V gene sequence: CDR1 LNHDA, CDR2 SQIVND (reference sequence). The CDR3 is CASSIRGQGRTEAFF. The CDR3 coding sequence is TGTGCCAGTAGTATTAGGGGACAGGGTCGAACTGAAGCTTTCTTT.

The gene calls are TRBV19 and TRBJ1-1; 9 positions agree with TRBD1. CDR3 length: 13 residues. Germline trimming cut 9 bases from V and 6 bases from J; bases unmatched to any gene: 8. Per the germline V gene, CDR1 is LNHDA and CDR2 is SQIVND (reference sequence). The DNA of the CDR3 is TGTGCCAGCAGGACAGGGGCTCTCGCTGAAGCTTTCTTT. Translating it yields CASRTGALAEAFF.

V and J are TRBV5-1 and TRBJ1-4; D not certain. There are 17 residues in the CDR3. The V end was cut by 0 bases, the J end by 2 bases, with 14 bases between. Germline assignment: CDR1 SGHRS and CDR2 YFSETQ. CDR3 sequence reads: CASSLVPEEATNEKLFF. CDR3 sequence (DNA): TGCGCCAGCAGCTTGGTCCCCGAGGAAGCCACTAATGAAAAACTGTTTTTT.

This rearrangement joins TRBV18 to TRBJ2-6, with D tentatively TRBD1 (6 bases). Germline CDR1 KGHSH, CDR2 LQKENI. V was clipped by 3 bases and J by 0 bases, with 18 bases between them. The CDR3 is made up of 19 amino acids. The CDR3 coding sequence is TGTGCCAGCTCACCTTCTTCCGGGACACCCATCTCTGGGGCCAACGTCCTGACTTTC. Translation gives CASSPSSGTPISGANVLTF.

Worth noting for this clone: A read error may produce the germline difference seen at one junction end. The chain employs TRBV7-7 and TRBJ2-1, with 7 bases identical to TRBD1. The V gene's germline CDR1 is SSHAT and CDR2 FNYEAQ (reference sequence). The CDR3 sequence is 13 residues long. CDR3 sequence (DNA): TGTGCTAGCAGCCGTGACAGGGTGAGTGAGCAGTTCTTC. The encoded protein is CASSRDRVSEQFF.

This chain links TRBV11-1 with TRBJ1-2; no definite D call. V gave up 2 bases and J gave up 5 bases, with 9 bases separating them. Germline V gives CDR1 SGHAT, CDR2 FQDESV (reference sequence). The CDR3 totals 13 residues. For the CDR3, the DNA is TGTGCCAGCAGCTTATACGGGTTGTATGGCTACACCTTC. Translating gives CASSLYGLYGYTF.

The gene calls are TRBV29-1 and TRBJ2-7; D is perhaps TRBD1 (6 bases). V lost 1 base and J 5 bases, leaving 12 bases between the germline ends. The CDR3 length is 13 residues. In germline, CDR1 is SQVTM, CDR2 ANQGSEA. For the CDR3, the DNA is TGCAGCGTTGAAGCCCCTGCAGGGGACGAGCAGTACTTC. This sequence encodes CSVEAPAGDEQYF.

Written as DNA, the CDR3 is TGTGCCAGCAGCTTGGTGGGGACAGGGAGGTCTAATGAAAAACTGTTTTTT. Translation: CASSLVGTGRSNEKLFF. The V and J genes are TRBV5-4 and TRBJ1-4; 9 positions agree with TRBD1. Germline assignment: CDR1 SGHNT and CDR2 YYREEE (reference sequence). This CDR3 is built from 17 residues. V gave up 0 bases and J gave up 3 bases; unmatched junction bases: 6.

CDR3 amino acids: CASSESETNEKLFF. As DNA, the CDR3 is TGCGCCAGCAGTGAGTCCGAGACTAATGAAAAACTGTTTTTT. V is TRBV10-1 and J is TRBJ1-4; the D is unclear. Germline CDR1 WNHNN, CDR2 SYGVQD (reference sequence). This CDR3 contains 14 residues. The V and J ends lost 0 bases and 2 bases respectively, with 4 bases between them.

The chain links TRBV18 to TRBJ2-5; possibly TRBD1 for D (5 bases). From germline, CDR1 is KGHSH and CDR2 LQKENI. The CDR3 extends over 15 amino acids. Trimming stripped 4 bases from V and 1 base from J, with 13 bases between. This CDR3 reads CASSLLRQFQETQYF. The CDR3 coding sequence is TGTGCCAGCTCACTCCTACGACAGTTCCAAGAGACCCAGTACTTC.

This chain links TRBV29-1 with TRBJ1-2, with TRBD1 identical over 9 bases. The CDR3 is 11 residues long. The germline V gene encodes CDR1 SQVTM and CDR2 ANQGSEA. Trimming took 8 bases from V and 6 from J; bases not matched to a gene: 4. CDR3 DNA: TGCAGCTCGGGACAGGGCCATGGCTACACCTTC. It translates to CSSGQGHGYTF.

The chain links TRBV9 to TRBJ2-5, with TRBD2 identical over 10 bases. The CDR3 has 16 amino acids. V was clipped by 0 bases and J by 4 bases; unmatched bases: 6. The germline gives CDR1 SGDLS, CDR2 YYNGEE. CDR3 loop: CASSVGGSGGIETQYF. CDR3 sequence (DNA): TGTGCCAGCAGCGTAGGAGGTAGCGGGGGGATAGAGACCCAGTACTTC.

The chain employs TRBV10-3 and TRBJ1-1; D uncertain. V gave up 6 bases and J gave up 5 bases, with 16 bases separating them. In germline, CDR1 is ENHRY, CDR2 SYGVKD. This CDR3 has 14 residues. CDR3 amino acids: CAISTDLWRTEAFF. DNA for the CDR3: TGTGCCATCAGCACGGACCTTTGGAGGACTGAAGCTTTCTTT.

J is TRBJ1-2 and V is TRBV6-1; D unresolved. Per the germline V gene, CDR1 is MNHNS and CDR2 is SASEGT. V gave up 1 base and J gave up 8 bases, with 11 bases separating them. The CDR3 length is 13 residues. CDR3 coding DNA: TGTGCCAGCAGTGAAGATCGGGGTGGGGGCTACACCTTC. Translated, it gives CASSEDRGGGYTF.

This clone showed up just once. This chain connects TRBV19 to TRBJ1-2; 7 positions match TRBD1. Germline V gene sequence: CDR1 LNHDA, CDR2 SQIVND (reference sequence). The length of the CDR3 is 13 residues. The ends lost 5 bases at V and 2 bases at J; junction bases unmatched: 2. CDR3 in amino acids: CASSRTGNYGYTF. The CDR3, as DNA: TGTGCCAGTAGTCGGACAGGCAACTATGGCTACACCTTC.

The chain links TRBV7-2 to TRBJ2-3; weak D call: TRBD2 (7 bases). There are 14 residues in the CDR3. V shed 5 bases and J shed 5 bases, with 14 bases lying between them. Germline V gives CDR1 SGHTA, CDR2 FQGNSA. This chain's CDR3 is CASSLQGGGDTQYF. The CDR3 DNA sequence: TGTGCCAGCAGCCTTCAGGGAGGGGGAGATACGCAGTATTTT.